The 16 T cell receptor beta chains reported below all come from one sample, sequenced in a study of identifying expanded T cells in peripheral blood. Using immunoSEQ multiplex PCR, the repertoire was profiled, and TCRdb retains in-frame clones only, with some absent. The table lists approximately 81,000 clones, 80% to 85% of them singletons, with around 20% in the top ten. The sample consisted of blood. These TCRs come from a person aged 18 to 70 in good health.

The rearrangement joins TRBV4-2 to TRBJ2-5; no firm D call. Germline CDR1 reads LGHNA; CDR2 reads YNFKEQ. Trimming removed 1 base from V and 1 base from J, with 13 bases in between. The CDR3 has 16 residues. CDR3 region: CASSQVGGEVQETQYF. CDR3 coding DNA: TGTGCCAGCAGCCAAGTCGGTGGTGAGGTCCAAGAGACCCAGTACTTC.

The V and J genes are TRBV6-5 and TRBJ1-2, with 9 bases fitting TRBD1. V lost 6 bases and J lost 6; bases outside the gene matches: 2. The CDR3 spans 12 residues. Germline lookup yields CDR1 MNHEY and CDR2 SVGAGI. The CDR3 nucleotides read TGTGCCAGCAGCCGGACAGGGGATGGCTACACCTTC. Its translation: CASSRTGDGYTF.

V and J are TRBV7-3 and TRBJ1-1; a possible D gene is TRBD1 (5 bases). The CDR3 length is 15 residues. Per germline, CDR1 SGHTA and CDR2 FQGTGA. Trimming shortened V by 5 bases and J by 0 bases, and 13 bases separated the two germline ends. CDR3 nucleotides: TGTGCCAGCAGCCAGGATGGGGGTATGAACACTGAAGCTTTCTTT. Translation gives CASSQDGGMNTEAFF.

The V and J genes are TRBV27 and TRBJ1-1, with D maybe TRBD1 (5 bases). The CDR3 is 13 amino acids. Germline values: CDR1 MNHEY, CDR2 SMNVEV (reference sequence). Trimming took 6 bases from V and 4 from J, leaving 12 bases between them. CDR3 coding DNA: TGTGCCAGCAGAAGAACAGGAAGCACTGAAGCTTTCTTT. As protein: CASRRTGSTEAFF.

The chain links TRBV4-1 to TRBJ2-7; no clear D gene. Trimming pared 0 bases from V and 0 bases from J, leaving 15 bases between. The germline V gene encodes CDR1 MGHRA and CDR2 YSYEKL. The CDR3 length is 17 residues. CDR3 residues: CASSQEVSGPYSYEQYF. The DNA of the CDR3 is TGCGCCAGCAGCCAAGAGGTTTCGGGTCCTTACTCCTACGAGCAGTACTTC.

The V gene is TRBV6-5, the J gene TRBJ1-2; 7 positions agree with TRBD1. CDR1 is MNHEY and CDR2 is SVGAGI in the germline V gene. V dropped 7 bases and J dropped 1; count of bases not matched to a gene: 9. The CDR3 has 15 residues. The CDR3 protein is CASTGRQGVNYGYTF. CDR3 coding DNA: TGTGCCAGCACCGGGCGACAGGGTGTTAACTATGGCTACACCTTC.

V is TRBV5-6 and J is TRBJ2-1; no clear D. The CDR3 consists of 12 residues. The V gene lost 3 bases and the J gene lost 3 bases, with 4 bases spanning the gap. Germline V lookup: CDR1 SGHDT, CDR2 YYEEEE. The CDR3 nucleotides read TGTGCCAGCAGCTCGAACTACAATGAGCAGTTCTTC. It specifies CASSSNYNEQFF.

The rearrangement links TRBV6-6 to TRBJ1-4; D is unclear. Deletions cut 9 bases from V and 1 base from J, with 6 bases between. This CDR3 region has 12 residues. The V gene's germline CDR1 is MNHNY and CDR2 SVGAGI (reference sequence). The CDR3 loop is CASRLTNEKLFF. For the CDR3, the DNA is TGTGCCAGTCGGTTAACTAATGAAAAACTGTTTTTT.

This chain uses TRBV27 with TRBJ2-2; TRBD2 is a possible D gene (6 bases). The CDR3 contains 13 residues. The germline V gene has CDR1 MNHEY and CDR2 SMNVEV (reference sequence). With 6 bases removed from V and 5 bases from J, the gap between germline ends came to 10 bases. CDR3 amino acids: CASSRRETGELFF. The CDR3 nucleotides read TGTGCCAGCAGCCGGAGGGAAACCGGGGAGCTGTTTTTT.

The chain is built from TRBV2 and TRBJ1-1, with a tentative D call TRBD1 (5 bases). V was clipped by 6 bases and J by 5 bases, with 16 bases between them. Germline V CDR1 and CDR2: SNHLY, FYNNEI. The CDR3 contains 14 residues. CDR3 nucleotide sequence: TGTGCCAGCAGCGAGCAGGGCATGGGAACTGAAGCTTTCTTT. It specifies CASSEQGMGTEAFF.

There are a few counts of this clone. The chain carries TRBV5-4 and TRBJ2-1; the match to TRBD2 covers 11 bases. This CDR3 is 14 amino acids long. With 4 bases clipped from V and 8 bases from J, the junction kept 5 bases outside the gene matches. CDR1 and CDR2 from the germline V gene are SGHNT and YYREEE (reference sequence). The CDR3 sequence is CASSPTSGSYEQFF. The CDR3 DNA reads TGTGCCAGCAGCCCTACTAGCGGGAGTTATGAGCAGTTCTTC.

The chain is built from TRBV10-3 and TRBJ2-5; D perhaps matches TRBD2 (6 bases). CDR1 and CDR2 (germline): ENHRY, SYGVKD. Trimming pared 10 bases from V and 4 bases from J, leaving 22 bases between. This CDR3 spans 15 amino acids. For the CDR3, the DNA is TGTGCCACCCTCCCCCGCCAGGGAGGAGGAGAGACCCAGTACTTC. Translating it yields CATLPRQGGGETQYF.

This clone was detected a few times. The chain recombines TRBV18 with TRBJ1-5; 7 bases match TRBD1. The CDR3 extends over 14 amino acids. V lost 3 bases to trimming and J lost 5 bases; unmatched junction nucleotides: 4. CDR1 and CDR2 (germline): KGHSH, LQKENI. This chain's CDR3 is CASSPDQGDQPQHF. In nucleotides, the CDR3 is TGTGCCAGCTCACCCGACCAGGGGGATCAGCCCCAGCATTTT. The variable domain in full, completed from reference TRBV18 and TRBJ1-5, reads NAGVMQNPRHLVRRRGQEARLRCSPMKGHSHVYWYRQLPEEGLKFMVYLQKENIIDESGMPKERFSAEFPKEGPSILRIQQVVRGDSAAYFCASSPDQGDQPQHFGDGTRLSIL.

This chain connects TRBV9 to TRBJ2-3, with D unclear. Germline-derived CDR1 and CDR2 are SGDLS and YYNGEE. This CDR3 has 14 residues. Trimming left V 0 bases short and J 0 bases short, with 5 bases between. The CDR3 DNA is TGTGCCAGCAGCGTAGACGGGAGCACAGATACGCAGTATTTT. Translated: CASSVDGSTDTQYF.

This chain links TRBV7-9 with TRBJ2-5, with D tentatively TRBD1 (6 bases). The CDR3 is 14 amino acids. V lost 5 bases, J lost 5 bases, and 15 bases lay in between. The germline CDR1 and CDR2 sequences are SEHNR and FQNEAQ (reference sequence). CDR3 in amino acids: CASSLGARQETQYF. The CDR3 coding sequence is TGTGCCAGCAGCCTGGGGGCGAGACAGGAGACCCAGTACTTC.

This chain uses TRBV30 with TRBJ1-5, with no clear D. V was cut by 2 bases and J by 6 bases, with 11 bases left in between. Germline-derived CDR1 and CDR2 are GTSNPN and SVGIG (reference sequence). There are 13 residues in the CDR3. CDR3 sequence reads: CAWSRTGGQPQHF. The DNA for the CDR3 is TGTGCCTGGAGTCGGACTGGAGGTCAGCCCCAGCATTTT.